The source of this T cell receptor beta chain is a study of blood T cell repertoires in COVID-19. Profiling relied on immunoSEQ multiplex PCR, and the TCRdb table lists in-frame clones only, not all of them. The table lists 150,000 to 200,000 clones, 75% to 90% of them singletons. V lost 1 base to trimming and J lost 4 bases, with 8 bases between them. The length of the CDR3 is 14 residues. Germline V CDR1 and CDR2: SEHNR, FQNEAQ (reference sequence). V gene TRBV7-9 combines with J gene TRBJ1-5; weak D call: TRBD1 (5 bases). The TCR sequence derives from an older man with active or convalescent COVID-19. Source material: peripheral blood. CDR3 sequence reads: CASSLGRGNQPQHF. The CDR3 DNA reads TGTGCCAGCAGCTTAGGGCGGGGGAATCAGCCCCAGCATTTT.